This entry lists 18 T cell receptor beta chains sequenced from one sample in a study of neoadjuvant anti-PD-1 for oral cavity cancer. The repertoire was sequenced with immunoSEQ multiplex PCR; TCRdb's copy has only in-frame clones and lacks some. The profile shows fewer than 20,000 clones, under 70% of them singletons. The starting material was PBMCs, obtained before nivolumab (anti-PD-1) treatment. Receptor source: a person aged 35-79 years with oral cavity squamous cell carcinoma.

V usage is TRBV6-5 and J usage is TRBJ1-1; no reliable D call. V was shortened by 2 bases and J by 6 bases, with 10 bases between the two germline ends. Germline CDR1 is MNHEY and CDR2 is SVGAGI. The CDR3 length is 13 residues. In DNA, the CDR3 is TGTGCCAGCAGTTACCAAAGAGAATCTGAAGCTTTCTTT. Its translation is CASSYQRESEAFF.

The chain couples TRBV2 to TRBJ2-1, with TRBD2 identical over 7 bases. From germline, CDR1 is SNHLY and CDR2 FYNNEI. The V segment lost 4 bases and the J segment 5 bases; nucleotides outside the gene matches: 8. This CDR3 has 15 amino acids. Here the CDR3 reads CASSVAAGTHNEQFF. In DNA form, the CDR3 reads TGTGCCAGCAGTGTGGCAGCGGGGACTCACAATGAGCAGTTCTTC.

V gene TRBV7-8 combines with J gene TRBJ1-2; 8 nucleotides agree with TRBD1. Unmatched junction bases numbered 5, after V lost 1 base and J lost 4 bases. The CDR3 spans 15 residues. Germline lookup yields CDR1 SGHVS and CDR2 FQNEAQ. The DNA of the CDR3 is TGTGCCAGCAGCTTAGTATCAGGGGGCAGCTATGGCTACACCTTC. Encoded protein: CASSLVSGGSYGYTF.

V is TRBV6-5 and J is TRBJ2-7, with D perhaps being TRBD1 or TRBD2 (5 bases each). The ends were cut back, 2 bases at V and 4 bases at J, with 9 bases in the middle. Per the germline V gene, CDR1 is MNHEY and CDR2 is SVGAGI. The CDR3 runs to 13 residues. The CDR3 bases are TGTGCCAGCAGTTACCGTGGGGGTTACGAGCAGTACTTC. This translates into CASSYRGGYEQYF.

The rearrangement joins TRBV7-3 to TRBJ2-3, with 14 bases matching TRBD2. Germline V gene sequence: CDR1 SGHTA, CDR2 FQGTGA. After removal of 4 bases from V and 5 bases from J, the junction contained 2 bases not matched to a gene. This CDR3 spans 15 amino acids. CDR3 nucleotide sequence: TGTGCCAGCAGCTCGGGACTAGCGGGGGTAGATACGCAGTATTTT. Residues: CASSSGLAGVDTQYF.

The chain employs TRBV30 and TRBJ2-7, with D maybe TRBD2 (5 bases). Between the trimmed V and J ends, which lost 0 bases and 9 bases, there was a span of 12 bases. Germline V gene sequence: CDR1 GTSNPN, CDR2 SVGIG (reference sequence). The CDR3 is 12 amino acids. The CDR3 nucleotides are TGTGCCTGGAGTGTAGCAAGGGCGGGGCAGTACTTC. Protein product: CAWSVARAGQYF. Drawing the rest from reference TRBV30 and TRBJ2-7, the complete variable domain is SQTIHQWPATLVQPVGSPLSLECTVEGTSNPNLYWYRQAAGRGLQLLFYSVGIGQISSEVPQNLSASRPQDRQFILSSKKLLLSDSGFYLCAWSVARAGQYFGPGTRLTVT.

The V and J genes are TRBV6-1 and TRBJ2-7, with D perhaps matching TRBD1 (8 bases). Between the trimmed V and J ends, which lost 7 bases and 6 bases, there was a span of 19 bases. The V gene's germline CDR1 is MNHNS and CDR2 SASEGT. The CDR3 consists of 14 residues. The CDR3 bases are TGTGCCAGCACCGAACGACAGGGGAGGGGCGAGCAGTACTTC. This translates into CASTERQGRGEQYF.

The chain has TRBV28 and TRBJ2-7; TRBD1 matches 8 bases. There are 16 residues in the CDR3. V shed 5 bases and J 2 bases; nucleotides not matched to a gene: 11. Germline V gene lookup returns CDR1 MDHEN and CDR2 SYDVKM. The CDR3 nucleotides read TGTGCCAGCAGTCAACGTTGGACAGGGAGACCCTACGAGCAGTACTTC. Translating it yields CASSQRWTGRPYEQYF.

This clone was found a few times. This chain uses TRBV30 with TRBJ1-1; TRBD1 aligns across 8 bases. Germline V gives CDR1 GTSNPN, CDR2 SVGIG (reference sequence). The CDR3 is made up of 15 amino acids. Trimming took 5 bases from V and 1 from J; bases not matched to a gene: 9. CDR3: CAWAPGTGWNTEAFF. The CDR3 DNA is TGTGCCTGGGCACCCGGGACAGGATGGAACACTGAAGCTTTCTTT.

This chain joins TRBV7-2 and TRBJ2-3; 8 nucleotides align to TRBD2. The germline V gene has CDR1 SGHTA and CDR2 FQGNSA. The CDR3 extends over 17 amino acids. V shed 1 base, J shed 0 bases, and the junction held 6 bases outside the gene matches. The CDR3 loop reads CASSLEPLAESTDTQYF. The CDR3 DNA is TGTGCCAGCAGCTTAGAACCACTAGCGGAGAGCACAGATACGCAGTATTTT.

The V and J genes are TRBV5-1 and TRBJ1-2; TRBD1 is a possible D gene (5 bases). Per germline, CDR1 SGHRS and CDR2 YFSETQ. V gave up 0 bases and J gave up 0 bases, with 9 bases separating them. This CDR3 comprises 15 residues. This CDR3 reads CASSLAGGANYGYTF. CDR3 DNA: TGCGCCAGCAGCTTGGCTGGGGGAGCTAACTATGGCTACACCTTC.

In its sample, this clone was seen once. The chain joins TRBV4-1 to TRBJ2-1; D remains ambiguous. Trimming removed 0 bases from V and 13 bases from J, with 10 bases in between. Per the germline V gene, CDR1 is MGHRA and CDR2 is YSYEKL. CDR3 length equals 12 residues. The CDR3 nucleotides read TGCGCCAGCAGCCAAGAGGGATTTCGTCAGTTCTTC. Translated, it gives CASSQEGFRQFF.

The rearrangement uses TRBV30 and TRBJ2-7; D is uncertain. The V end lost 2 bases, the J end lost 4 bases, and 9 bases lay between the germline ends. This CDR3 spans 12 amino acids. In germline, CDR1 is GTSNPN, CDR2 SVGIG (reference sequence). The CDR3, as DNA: TGTGCCTGGAGTACCTCGGGTTACGAGCAGTACTTC. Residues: CAWSTSGYEQYF.

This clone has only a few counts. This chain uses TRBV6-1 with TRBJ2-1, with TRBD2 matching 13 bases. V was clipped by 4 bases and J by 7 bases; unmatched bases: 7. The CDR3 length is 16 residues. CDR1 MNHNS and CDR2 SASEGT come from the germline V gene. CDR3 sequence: CASSATRTSGSNEQFF. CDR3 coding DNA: TGTGCCAGCAGTGCTACACGGACTAGCGGGAGTAATGAGCAGTTCTTC.

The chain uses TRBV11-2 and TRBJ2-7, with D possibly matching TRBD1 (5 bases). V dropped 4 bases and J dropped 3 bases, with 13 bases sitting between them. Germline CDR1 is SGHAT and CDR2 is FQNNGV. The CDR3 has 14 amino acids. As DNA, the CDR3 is TGTGCCAGCAGCTCCACAGGCATTATCTACGAGCAGTACTTC. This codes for CASSSTGIIYEQYF.

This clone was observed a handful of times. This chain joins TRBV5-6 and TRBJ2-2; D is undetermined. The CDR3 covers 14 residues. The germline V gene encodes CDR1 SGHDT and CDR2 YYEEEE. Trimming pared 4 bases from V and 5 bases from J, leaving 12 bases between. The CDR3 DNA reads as TGTGCCAGCAGCCCCCCAGATCATACCGGGGAGCTGTTTTTT. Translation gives CASSPPDHTGELFF.

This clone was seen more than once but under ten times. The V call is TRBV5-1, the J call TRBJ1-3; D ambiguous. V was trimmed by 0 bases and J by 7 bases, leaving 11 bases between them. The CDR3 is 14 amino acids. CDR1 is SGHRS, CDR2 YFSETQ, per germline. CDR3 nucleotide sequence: TGCGCCAGCAGCTTGGCCTGGGGTGGTAACACCATATATTTT. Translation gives CASSLAWGGNTIYF.

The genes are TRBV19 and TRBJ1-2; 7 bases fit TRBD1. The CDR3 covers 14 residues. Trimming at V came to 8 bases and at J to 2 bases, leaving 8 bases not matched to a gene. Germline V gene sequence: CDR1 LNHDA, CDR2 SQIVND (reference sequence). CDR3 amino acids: CASHPTGTNYGYTF. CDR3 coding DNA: TGTGCCAGTCACCCGACAGGGACGAACTATGGCTACACCTTC.